The T cell receptor (beta chain) under discussion was sequenced for a study of a mutant IDH1 vaccine in newly diagnosed glioma. Overall study: Commencement of vaccination occurred 4-6 weeks following radiotherapy alone, or concurrently with temozolomide cycles.

The CDR3 covers 12 residues. The germline V and J ends were trimmed by 6 bases and 9 bases, with 9 bases remaining between them. Germline CDR1 reads LNHDA; CDR2 reads SQIVND (reference sequence). Libraries were prepared by immunoSEQ multiplex PCR; TCRdb keeps only in-frame clonotypes and omits some of them. This sample has 35,000 to 50,000 clones; less than 95% occur once, and the top ten carry less than 5%. Concerning this clone itself: The antigen remains undetermined.

Documented time point: week 23, last vaccination. In every dose of vaccine, 300 ug of mutant IDH1 20-mer peptide was given alongside topical imiquimod. Each donor presented with a new WHO grade 3 or 4 astrocytoma that tested IDH1-mutant and showed ATRX loss. The source material was PBMCs, sampled from a glioma patient whose treatment included an IDH1 peptide vaccine. This sequence joins TRBV19 and TRBJ1-6; TRBD1 is a possible D gene (6 bases). The TCR originated in a man aged 50 to 60 with glioma. The CDR3 DNA sequence: TGTGCCAGTAGGGGGGCCGGTTCACCCCTCCACTTT. This codes for CASRGAGSPLHF.